Below, one T cell receptor beta chain is given with its context. By share, this clone ranks as medium-sized (0.01 to 0.1%). Its antigen target is currently unknown. Base qualities are not at hand, and no much larger clone is one base apart. Whole blood was collected in K2EDTA tubes by collaborating institutions according to the institutions' own protocols. For TCRbeta analysis, collaborators shipped samples in one of three forms: frozen whole blood, isolated PBMCs, or DNA extracted from either of those sample types. The data originate from a study of blood T cell repertoires in COVID-19 (dated by TCRdb to the early 2020s). For the study in its entirety: The collaborator samples originated in the United States, Italy and Spain and spanned the acute and convalescent phases of COVID-19. The prospective study material was composed of cDNA or gDNA derived from T cells, B-cell-depleted T cells, or PBMCs. Deeply sampled blood TCRbeta repertoires from subjects exposed to, actively infected with, or recovered from COVID-19 were included in the dataset. The repertoires were released in a freely available public database meant as a resource for research on the immune response to SARS-CoV-2. Samples came from the ongoing ImmuneRACE study (first 160 participants) plus 1,254 subjects from 6 global collaborators. Nearly every sample came with metadata listing a de-identified subject ID, COVID-19 status, age in years and sex. Where available, HLA class I and class II types were obtained from metadata supplied by the sample provider rather than from assay-based typing. Study-wide conclusions, independent of this receptor: The amount of clinical and demographic metadata varied by source and participant and was provided uncurated.

The CDR3 covers 16 residues, taking in both the cysteine and the phenylalanine. Left in the record is the CDR3 DNA by itself, 48 bases read in frame from the first base. V lost 4 bases and J lost 1 base; the stretch between them is 16 bases long. Sequences SGHTA (CDR1) and FQGNSA (CDR2) are obtained from the germline V gene. TCRbeta CDR3 regions were amplified from genomic DNA using the immunoSEQ Assay, a bias-controlled multiplex PCR. The source study handled its data this way. Within the assay, amplification of reference gene primers was used to estimate how many nucleated cells each sample contained. To quantify the absolute abundance of each unique TCRbeta CDR3 rearrangement, sequence reads were collapsed and filtered. Productive Simpson clonality was computed per sample as the square root of Simpson's diversity index over productive rearrangements. As stored in TCRdb, this immuneACCESS dataset retains in-frame rearrangements with V and J assigned. A fraction of the clones does not appear; measured against another copy, unresolved V genes explain less than half of the discrepancy, and the remainder lacks a known reason. The DNA gave D and trimming, while V, J and clone size come from that table. This sample holds over 10,000 clones; 86% were observed only once. The ten largest clones represent about 53% of the sample.

The sequencing input was peripheral blood. Here the chain combines TRBV7-2 and TRBJ1-2, with no D gene named confidently. The clonotype was recovered from an elderly man with acute or convalescent COVID-19. Read as DNA, the sequence is TGTGCCAGCAGCTCAACCCGGAGGGTGAATAACTATGGCTACACCTTC. This gives the protein CASSSTRRVNNYGYTF.